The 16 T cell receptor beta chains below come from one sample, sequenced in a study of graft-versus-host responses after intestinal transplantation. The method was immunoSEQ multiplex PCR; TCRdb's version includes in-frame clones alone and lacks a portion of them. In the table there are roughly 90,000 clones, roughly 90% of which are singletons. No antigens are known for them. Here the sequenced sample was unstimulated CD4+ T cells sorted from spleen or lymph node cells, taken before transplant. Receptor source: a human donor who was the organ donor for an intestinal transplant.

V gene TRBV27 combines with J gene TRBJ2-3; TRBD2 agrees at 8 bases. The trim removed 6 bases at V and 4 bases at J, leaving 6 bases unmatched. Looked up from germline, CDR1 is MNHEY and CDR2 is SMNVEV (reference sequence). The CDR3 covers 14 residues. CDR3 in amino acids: CASSRTSRADTQYF. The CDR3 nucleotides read TGTGCCAGCAGCCGGACTAGCCGGGCAGATACGCAGTATTTT.

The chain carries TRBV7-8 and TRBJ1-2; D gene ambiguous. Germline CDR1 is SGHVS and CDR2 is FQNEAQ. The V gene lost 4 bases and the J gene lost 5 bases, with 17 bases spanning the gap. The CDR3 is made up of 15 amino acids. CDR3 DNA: TGTGCCAGCAGCTCCACGGGATCTTCCCCGTATGGCTACACCTTC. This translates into CASSSTGSSPYGYTF.

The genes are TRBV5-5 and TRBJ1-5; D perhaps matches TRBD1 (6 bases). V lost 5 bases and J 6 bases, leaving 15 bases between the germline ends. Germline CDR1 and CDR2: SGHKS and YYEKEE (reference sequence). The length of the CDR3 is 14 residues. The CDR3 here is CASSQGWNGQPQHF. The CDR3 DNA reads TGTGCCAGCAGTCAGGGGTGGAACGGTCAGCCCCAGCATTTT.

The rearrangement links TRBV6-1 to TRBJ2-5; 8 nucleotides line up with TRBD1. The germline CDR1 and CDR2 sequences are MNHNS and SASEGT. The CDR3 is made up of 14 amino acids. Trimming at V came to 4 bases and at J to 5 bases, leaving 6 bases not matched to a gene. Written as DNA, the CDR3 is TGTGCCAGCAGTGCAGGGGGCGGGAAGGAGACCCAGTACTTC. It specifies CASSAGGGKETQYF.

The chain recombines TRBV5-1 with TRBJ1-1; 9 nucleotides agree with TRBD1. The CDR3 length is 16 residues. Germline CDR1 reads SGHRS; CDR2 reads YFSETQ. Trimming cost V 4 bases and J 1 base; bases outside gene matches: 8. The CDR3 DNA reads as TGCGCCAGCAGCCGCGACGGACAGGGGCGGAACACTGAAGCTTTCTTT. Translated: CASSRDGQGRNTEAFF.

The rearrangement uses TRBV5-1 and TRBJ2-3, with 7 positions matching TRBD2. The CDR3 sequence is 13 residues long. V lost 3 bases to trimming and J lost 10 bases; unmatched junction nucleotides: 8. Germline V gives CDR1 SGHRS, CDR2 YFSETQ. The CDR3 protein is CASSSQTGGAQYF. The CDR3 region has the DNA TGCGCCAGCAGCTCGCAGACGGGAGGAGCGCAGTATTTT.

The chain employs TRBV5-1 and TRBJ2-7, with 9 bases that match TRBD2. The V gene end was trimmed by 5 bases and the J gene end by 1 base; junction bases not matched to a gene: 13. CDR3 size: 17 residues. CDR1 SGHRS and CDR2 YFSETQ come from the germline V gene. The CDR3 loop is CASRLTISGSFSYEQYF. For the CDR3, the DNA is TGCGCCAGCAGACTGACCATTAGCGGGAGTTTTTCCTACGAGCAGTACTTC.

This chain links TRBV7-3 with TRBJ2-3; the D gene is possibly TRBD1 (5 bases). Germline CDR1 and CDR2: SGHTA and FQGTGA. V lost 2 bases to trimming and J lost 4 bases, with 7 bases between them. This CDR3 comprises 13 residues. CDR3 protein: CASSLDRPDTQYF. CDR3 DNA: TGTGCCAGCAGCTTAGACAGACCAGATACGCAGTATTTT.

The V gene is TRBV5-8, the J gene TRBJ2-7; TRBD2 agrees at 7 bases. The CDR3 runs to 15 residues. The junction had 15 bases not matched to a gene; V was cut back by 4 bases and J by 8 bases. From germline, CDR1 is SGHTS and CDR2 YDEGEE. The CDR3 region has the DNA TGTGCCAGCAGCCTTTCACCCTTGAGGGGAGGGCAGCAGTACTTC. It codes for CASSLSPLRGGQQYF. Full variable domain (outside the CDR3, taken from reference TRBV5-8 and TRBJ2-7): EAGVTQSPTHLIKTRGQQATLRCSPISGHTSVYWYQQALGLGLQFLLWYDEGEERNRGNFPPRFSGRQFPNYSSELNVNALELEDSALYLCASSLSPLRGGQQYFGPGTRLTVT.

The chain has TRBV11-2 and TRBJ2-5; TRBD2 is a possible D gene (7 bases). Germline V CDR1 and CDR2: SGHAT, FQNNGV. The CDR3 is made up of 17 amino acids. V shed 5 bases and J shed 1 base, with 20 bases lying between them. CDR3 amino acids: CASSAPRGGGPQETQYF. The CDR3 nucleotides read TGTGCCAGCAGCGCTCCGAGGGGCGGGGGCCCCCAAGAGACCCAGTACTTC.

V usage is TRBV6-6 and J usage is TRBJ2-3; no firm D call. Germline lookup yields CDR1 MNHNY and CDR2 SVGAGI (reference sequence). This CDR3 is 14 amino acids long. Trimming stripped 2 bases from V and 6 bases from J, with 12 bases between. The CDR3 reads CASSYGHGQDTQYF. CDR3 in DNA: TGTGCCAGCAGTTACGGGCACGGTCAGGATACGCAGTATTTT.

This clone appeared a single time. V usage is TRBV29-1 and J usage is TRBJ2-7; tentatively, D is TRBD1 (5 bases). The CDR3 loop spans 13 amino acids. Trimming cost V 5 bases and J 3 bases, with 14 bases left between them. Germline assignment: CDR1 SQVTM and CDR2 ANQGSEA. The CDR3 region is CSVRGLNYYEQYF. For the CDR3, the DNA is TGCAGCGTTAGGGGCCTGAATTACTACGAGCAGTACTTC.

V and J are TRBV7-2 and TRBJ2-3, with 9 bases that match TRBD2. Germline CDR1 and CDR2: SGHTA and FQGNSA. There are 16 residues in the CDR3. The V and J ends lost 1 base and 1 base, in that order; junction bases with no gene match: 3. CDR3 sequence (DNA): TGTGCCAGCAGCTTAGGTGGACTAGCGCGCACAGATACGCAGTATTTT. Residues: CASSLGGLARTDTQYF.

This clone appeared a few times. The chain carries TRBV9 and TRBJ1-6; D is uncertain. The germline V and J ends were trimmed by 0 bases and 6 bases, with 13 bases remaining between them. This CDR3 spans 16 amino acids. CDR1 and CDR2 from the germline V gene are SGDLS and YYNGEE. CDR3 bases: TGTGCCAGCAGCGTAGATGCAGGCTTAGGTAATTCACCCCTCCACTTT. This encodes CASSVDAGLGNSPLHF.

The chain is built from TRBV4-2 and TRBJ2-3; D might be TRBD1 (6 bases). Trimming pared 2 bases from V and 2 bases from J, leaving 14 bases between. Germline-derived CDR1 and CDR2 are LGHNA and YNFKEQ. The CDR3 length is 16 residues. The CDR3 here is CASSQSLGAYTDTQYF. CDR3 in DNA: TGTGCCAGCAGCCAATCCTTGGGGGCCTACACAGATACGCAGTATTTT.

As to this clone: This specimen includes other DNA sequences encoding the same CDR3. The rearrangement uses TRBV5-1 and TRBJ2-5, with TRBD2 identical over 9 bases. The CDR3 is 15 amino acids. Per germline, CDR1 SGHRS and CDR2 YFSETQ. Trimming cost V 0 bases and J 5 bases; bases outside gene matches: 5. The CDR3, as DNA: TGCGCCAGCAGCTTGGATGGCGGGGGGGAGGAGACCCAGTACTTC. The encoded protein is CASSLDGGGEETQYF.